Listed below are T cell receptor beta chains from one sample, sequenced in a study of T-cell reconstitution after alpha-beta-depleted transplantation in children. Each CDR3 protein is one row after TCRdb ran MiXCR on the PCR reads. The profile shows some 100,000 distinct CDR3 sequences, 23% of them singletons. Sequencing was performed on PBMCs, taken before TCRalphabeta/CD19-depleted stem cell transplant. Receptors originate from a boy aged 2 to 10 with acute lymphoblastic leukemia, due to receive a stem cell transplant. Each CDR3 is given with its conserved first and last residue. A D gene is named only where the DNA matches it firmly. Part of the rows lack a size; the others show once, few, many or a class for expanded clones.

TRBV15	.	TRBJ2-1	few	TGTGCCACCAGCAGGGAACCTAGGTATGAGCAGTTCTTC	CATSREPRYEQFF
TRBV15	.	TRBJ1-4	many	TGTGCCACCAGCAGAGATCGAACAGGGAATGAAAAACTGTTTTTT	CATSRDRTGNEKLFF
TRBV9	.	TRBJ1-2	.	TGTGCCAGCAGCCAGGACGTTTATGTGGGAGGGAGTTATGGCTACACCTTC	CASSQDVYVGGSYGYTF
TRBV20-1	.	TRBJ1-2	few	TGCAGTGCCTACCCTCAAGATAACTATGGCTACACCTTC	CSAYPQDNYGYTF
TRBV7-2	TRBD2	TRBJ2-7	many	TGTGCCAGCAGCCCAAGCGGGAGCCCGTACGAGCAGTACTTC	CASSPSGSPYEQYF
TRBV28	.	TRBJ2-2	.	TGTGCCAGCACTCTCCTGGACGGATTGACCGGGGAGCTGTTTTTT	CASTLLDGLTGELFF
TRBV10-3	TRBD2	TRBJ2-3	.	TGTGCCATCAGTCAAGCCGGGACTAGCGGAGGGCCCACAGATACGCAGTATTTT	CAISQAGTSGGPTDTQYF
TRBV5-1	.	TRBJ2-2	.	TGCGCCAGCAGTAAGAGCTTGGCTAGCGCCAACACCGGGGAGCTGTTTTTT	CASSKSLASANTGELFF
TRBV7-2	TRBD2	TRBJ2-1	.	TGTGCCAGCAGCGTTGTAGCGGGAGATTTCTACAATGAGCAGTTCTTC	CASSVVAGDFYNEQFF
TRBV6-1	.	TRBJ2-1	.	TGTGCCAGCAGGGACAGCCCTGGATTTAATGAGCAGTTCTTC	CASRDSPGFNEQFF
TRBV9	.	TRBJ2-1	.	TGTGCCAGCAGCGTAACATATTACAATGAGCAGTTCTTC	CASSVTYYNEQFF
TRBV28	TRBD2	TRBJ2-7	few	TGTGCCAGCAGCTTTCAGCGGGGCGACTCCTACGAGCAGTACTTC	CASSFQRGDSYEQYF
TRBV2	TRBD2	TRBJ2-1	.	TGTGCCAGCAGTGAAGTGACTAGCGGGAGTAGTGAGCAGTTCTTC	CASSEVTSGSSEQFF
TRBV28	.	TRBJ2-1	.	TGTGCCAGCAGCTCCAATCGCTTCCGGGACCAACAGTTCTTC	CASSSNRFRDQQFF
TRBV12-3/TRBV12-4	TRBD1	TRBJ1-4	.	TGTGCCAGCAGTTTTCGCAGGGGGCGAGAAAAACTGTTTTTT	CASSFRRGREKLFF
TRBV10-3	.	TRBJ2-6	.	TGTGCCATCAGTGAGTCGGACTCTGGGGCCAACGTCCTGACTTTC	CAISESDSGANVLTF
TRBV12-5	TRBD1	TRBJ2-1	.	TGTGCTAGTGGTGGGGGACAGGGGGGGAGCAATGAGCAGTTCTTC	CASGGGQGGSNEQFF
TRBV20-1	.	TRBJ1-5	few	TGCAGTGCTAGCGGAGCAGACTATCAGCCCCAGCATTTT	CSASGADYQPQHF
TRBV20-1	TRBD1	TRBJ1-5	few	TGCAGTGCTAGCGAACCGGGACAGGGCAATCAGCCCCAGCATTTT	CSASEPGQGNQPQHF
TRBV5-6	TRBD2	TRBJ2-7	.	TGTGCCAGCAGCTTGGCCACAGGGACTAGCGTCTACGAGCAGTACTTC	CASSLATGTSVYEQYF